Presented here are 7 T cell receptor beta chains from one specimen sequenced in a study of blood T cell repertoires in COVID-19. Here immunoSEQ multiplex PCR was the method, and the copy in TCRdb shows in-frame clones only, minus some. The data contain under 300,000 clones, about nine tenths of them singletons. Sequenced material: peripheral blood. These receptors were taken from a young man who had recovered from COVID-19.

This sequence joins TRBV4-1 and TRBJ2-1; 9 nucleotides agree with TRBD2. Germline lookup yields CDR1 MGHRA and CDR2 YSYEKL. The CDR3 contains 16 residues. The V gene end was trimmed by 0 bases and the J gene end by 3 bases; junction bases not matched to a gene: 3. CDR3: CASSQEGRGGYNEQFF. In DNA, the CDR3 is TGCGCCAGCAGCCAAGAGGGGCGGGGGGGCTACAATGAGCAGTTCTTC.

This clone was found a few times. CDR3 DNA sequence: TGTGCCAGCAGCCCCGGGACAGCGAACACCGGGGAGCTGTTTTTT. Encoded protein: CASSPGTANTGELFF. The V and J genes are TRBV4-2 and TRBJ2-2; 7 bases fit TRBD1. The germline gives CDR1 LGHNA, CDR2 YNFKEQ. The CDR3 extends over 15 amino acids. Unmatched junction bases numbered 2, after V lost 4 bases and J lost 0 bases.

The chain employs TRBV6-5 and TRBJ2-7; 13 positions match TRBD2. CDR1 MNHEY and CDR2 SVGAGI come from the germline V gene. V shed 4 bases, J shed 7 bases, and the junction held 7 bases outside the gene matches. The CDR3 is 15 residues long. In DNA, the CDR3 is TGTGCCAGCAGTTTGCGGACTAGCGGGGGAGGGGAGCAGTACTTC. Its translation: CASSLRTSGGGEQYF.

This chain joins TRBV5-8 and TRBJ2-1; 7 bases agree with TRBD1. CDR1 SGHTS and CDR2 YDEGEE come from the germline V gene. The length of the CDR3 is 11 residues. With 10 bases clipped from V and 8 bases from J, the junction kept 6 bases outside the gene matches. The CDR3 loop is CAADRPYEQFF. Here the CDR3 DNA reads TGTGCCGCGGACAGGCCGTATGAGCAGTTCTTC. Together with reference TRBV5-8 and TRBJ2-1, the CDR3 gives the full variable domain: EAGVTQSPTHLIKTRGQQATLRCSPISGHTSVYWYQQALGLGLQFLLWYDEGEERNRGNFPPRFSGRQFPNYSSELNVNALELEDSALYLCAADRPYEQFFGPGTRLTVL.

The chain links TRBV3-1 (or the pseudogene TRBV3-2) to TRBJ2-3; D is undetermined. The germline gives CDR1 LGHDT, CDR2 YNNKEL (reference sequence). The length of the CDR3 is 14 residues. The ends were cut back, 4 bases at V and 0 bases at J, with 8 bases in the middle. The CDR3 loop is CASSPTGSTDTQYF. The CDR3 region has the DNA TGTGCCAGCAGCCCGACTGGGAGCACAGATACGCAGTATTTT.

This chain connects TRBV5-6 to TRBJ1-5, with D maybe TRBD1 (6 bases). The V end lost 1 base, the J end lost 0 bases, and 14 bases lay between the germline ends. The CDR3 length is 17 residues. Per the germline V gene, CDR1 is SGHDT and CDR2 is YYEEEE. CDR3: CASSLFRGTDSNQPQHF. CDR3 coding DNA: TGTGCCAGCAGCTTGTTTAGGGGGACCGATAGCAATCAGCCCCAGCATTTT.

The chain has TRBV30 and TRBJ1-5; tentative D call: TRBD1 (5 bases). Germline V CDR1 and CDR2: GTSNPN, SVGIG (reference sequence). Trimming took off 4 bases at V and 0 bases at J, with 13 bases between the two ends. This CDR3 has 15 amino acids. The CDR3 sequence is CAWMGQGDSNQPQHF. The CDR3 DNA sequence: TGTGCCTGGATGGGCCAGGGCGATAGCAATCAGCCCCAGCATTTT.